The T cell receptor (beta chain) under discussion was sequenced for a study of early T cells in non-severe SARS-CoV-2 infection. TCRdb re-analysed the 5' RACE reads in MiXCR, keeping a single row per CDR3 protein. The sample records about 77,000 distinct CDR3 sequences, around 17% being singletons. The ends were cut back, 4 bases at V and 2 bases at J, with 2 bases in the middle. This CDR3 is 11 amino acids long. Germline V gives CDR1 MNHEY, CDR2 SVGEGT. Ten or more counts support this clonotype. This chain joins TRBV6-2 or TRBV6-3 and TRBJ2-5; D is unresolved. The sample taken for sequencing was whole blood. This receptor was identified in an adult who was a healthcare worker with PCR-confirmed SARS-CoV-2 infection or an uninfected control (not recorded which). As DNA, the CDR3 is TGTGCCAGCAGTTTTCAAGAGACCCAGTACTTC. This sequence encodes CASSFQETQYF.